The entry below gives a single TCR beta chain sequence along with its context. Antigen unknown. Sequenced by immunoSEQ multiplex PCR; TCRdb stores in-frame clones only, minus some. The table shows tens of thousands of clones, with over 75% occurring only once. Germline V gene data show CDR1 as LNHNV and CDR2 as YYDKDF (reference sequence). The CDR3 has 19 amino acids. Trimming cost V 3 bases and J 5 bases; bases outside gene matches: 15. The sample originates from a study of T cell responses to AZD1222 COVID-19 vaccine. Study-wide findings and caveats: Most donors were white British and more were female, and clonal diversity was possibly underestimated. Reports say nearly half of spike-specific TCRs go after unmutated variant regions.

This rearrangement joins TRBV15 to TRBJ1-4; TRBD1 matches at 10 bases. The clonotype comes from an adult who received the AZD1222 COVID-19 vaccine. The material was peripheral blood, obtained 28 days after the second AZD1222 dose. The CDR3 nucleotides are TGTGCCACCAGCAGTGTCACCGGGACAGGGGTTAACCGAAATGAAAAACTGTTTTTT. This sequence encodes CATSSVTGTGVNRNEKLFF.